This entry lists 2 T cell receptor beta chains sequenced from one sample in a study of graft-versus-host responses after intestinal transplantation. For these receptors, no antigen is known. Here immunoSEQ multiplex PCR was the method, and the copy in TCRdb shows in-frame clones only, minus some. The sample has some 80,000 clones, under 95% seen once; the top ten hold about 8%. The specimen comprised unstimulated CD8+ T cells sorted from spleen or lymph node cells, sampled before transplant. The receptors originated from a human donor who was the organ donor for an intestinal transplant.

V and J are TRBV7-9 and TRBJ2-5; 10 bases align to TRBD2. Trimming took 0 bases from V and 9 from J; bases not matched to a gene: 13. Germline CDR1 is SEHNR and CDR2 is FQNEAQ (reference sequence). CDR3 size: 17 residues. The CDR3 nucleotides are TGTGCCAGCAGCTTAGCCCCTAGCGGGGGAACTTCAGGGGCCCAGTACTTC. Translated, it gives CASSLAPSGGTSGAQYF.

The chain is built from TRBV7-6 and TRBJ2-1; 8 positions match TRBD1. The CDR3 is made up of 15 amino acids. The germline V gene encodes CDR1 SGHVS and CDR2 FNYEAQ. V shed 1 base and J 4 bases; nucleotides not matched to a gene: 3. This CDR3 is CASSLDTGGYNEQFF. The CDR3 region has the DNA TGTGCCAGCAGCTTAGATACAGGGGGGTACAATGAGCAGTTCTTC.